These 24 T cell receptor beta chains were all obtained from the same sample, sequenced in a study of blood T cell repertoires in COVID-19. The assay was immunoSEQ multiplex PCR, and TCRdb's table has in-frame clones only and misses some. The sample records under 200,000 clones, over 80% being singletons. The sequenced material came from peripheral blood. The source of these receptors is a woman between 25 and 40 years old with acute or convalescent COVID-19.

Note on this clone: The identical CDR3 is also encoded by other nucleotide sequences in the sample. V and J are TRBV7-2 and TRBJ2-2; a possible D gene is TRBD1 (5 bases). The CDR3 runs 13 residues. Germline values: CDR1 SGHTA, CDR2 FQGNSA. Trimming left V 3 bases short and J 5 bases short, with 7 bases between. The CDR3 nucleotides are TGTGCCAGCAGCTTTACAGGAACCGGGGAGCTGTTTTTT. Protein: CASSFTGTGELFF.

The chain uses TRBV6-4 and TRBJ1-6, with 8 bases aligning to TRBD1. V shed 3 bases, J shed 6 bases, and the junction held 7 bases outside the gene matches. The CDR3 covers 16 residues. CDR1 is MRHNA, CDR2 SNTAGT, per germline. The CDR3 nucleotides read TGTGCCAGCAGTGAATTCGTTGGACAGGGTAATTCACCCCTCCACTTT. It is translated as CASSEFVGQGNSPLHF.

This clone appeared once. This chain uses TRBV14 with TRBJ1-3; D is ambiguous. CDR1 is SGHDN and CDR2 is FVKESK in the germline V gene. The CDR3 totals 16 residues. Trimming took 4 bases from V and 0 from J, leaving 13 bases between them. CDR3 region: CASSPTGGFSGNTIYF. The CDR3 DNA reads as TGTGCCAGCAGCCCCACGGGTGGATTCTCTGGAAACACCATATATTTT.

The chain links TRBV7-2 to TRBJ2-5, with TRBD2 matching 11 bases. The germline CDR1 and CDR2 sequences are SGHTA and FQGNSA. V lost 3 bases, J lost 6 bases, and 9 bases stayed unmatched. The CDR3 runs 16 residues. CDR3 sequence reads: CASSLFTSGGWKTQYF. Here the CDR3 DNA reads TGTGCCAGCAGCTTGTTCACTAGCGGGGGTTGGAAGACCCAGTACTTC.

The chain has TRBV4-2 and TRBJ2-3, with D perhaps TRBD1 (6 bases). From germline, CDR1 is LGHNA and CDR2 YNFKEQ. This CDR3 has 17 amino acids. V gave up 0 bases and J gave up 6 bases, with 19 bases separating them. Here the CDR3 reads CASSQEIRGGVRDTQYF. The CDR3 coding sequence is TGTGCCAGCAGCCAAGAAATCAGAGGGGGAGTCCGGGATACGCAGTATTTT.

In the case of this clone: The same CDR3 arises from other DNA sequences in this sample as well. The J gene is TRBJ1-4, the V gene TRBV12-3 or TRBV12-4; D gene unclear. This CDR3 region has 13 residues. V lost 2 bases to trimming and J lost 8 bases, with 9 bases between them. CDR3 amino acids: CASSLSGLEKLFF. The CDR3 DNA sequence: TGTGCCAGCAGTTTATCGGGGTTAGAAAAACTGTTTTTT.

The gene calls are TRBV6-5 and TRBJ2-1; TRBD1 agrees at 9 bases. Unmatched junction bases numbered 11, after V lost 10 bases and J lost 7 bases. The CDR3 totals 14 residues. Germline V gene data show CDR1 as MNHEY and CDR2 as SVGAGI. The CDR3 is CATKPGTGQNEQFF. Written as DNA, the CDR3 is TGTGCCACCAAACCGGGGACAGGGCAAAATGAGCAGTTCTTC.

This clone occurred a few times. The V gene is TRBV4-2, the J gene TRBJ2-1; 7 nucleotides match TRBD2. This CDR3 region has 15 residues. The J segment lost 9 bases and the V segment lost 0 bases, leaving 8 bases of the junction unmatched. From germline, CDR1 is LGHNA and CDR2 YNFKEQ. The CDR3 DNA sequence: TGTGCCAGCAGCCAAGATCAGAGCGGGGCACGTGAGCAGTTCTTC. Translation gives CASSQDQSGAREQFF.

V usage is TRBV14 and J usage is TRBJ2-7, with a weak D call TRBD1 (6 bases). In germline, CDR1 is SGHDN, CDR2 FVKESK. CDR3 length equals 17 residues. Trimming shortened V by 6 bases and J by 4 bases, and 25 bases separated the two germline ends. The CDR3 sequence is CASSPKRTGTFSYEQYF. The CDR3 DNA follows: TGTGCCAGCAGTCCAAAACGGACCGGGACATTTTCTTACGAGCAGTACTTC.

This rearrangement joins TRBV6-5 to TRBJ2-5, with a weak D call TRBD1 (5 bases). The ends were cut back, 4 bases at V and 4 bases at J, with 13 bases in the middle. This CDR3 is built from 14 residues. Germline CDR1 MNHEY, CDR2 SVGAGI. The CDR3 region has the DNA TGTGCCAGCAGTTCAGGGTTGTTGAGAGAGACCCAGTACTTC. It specifies CASSSGLLRETQYF.

The chain joins TRBV30 to TRBJ1-3, with TRBD1 as a possible D gene (6 bases). CDR3 length: 14 amino acids. CDR1 is GTSNPN, CDR2 SVGIG, per germline (reference sequence). The V end was cut by 2 bases, the J end by 0 bases, with 8 bases between. The CDR3: CAWSTGSSGNTIYF. Here the CDR3 DNA reads TGTGCCTGGAGTACAGGGAGCTCTGGAAACACCATATATTTT.

This clone has a handful of counts. Other DNA sequences in this sample translate to the same CDR3. The chain joins TRBV27 to TRBJ1-2; tentative D call: TRBD1 (5 bases). V lost 4 bases and J 3 bases, leaving 9 bases between the germline ends. Germline V lookup: CDR1 MNHEY, CDR2 SMNVEV (reference sequence). This CDR3 comprises 13 residues. The CDR3, as DNA: TGTGCCAGCAGTTCTCAGGGCGACTATGGCTACACCTTC. Protein: CASSSQGDYGYTF.

This chain joins TRBV15 and TRBJ1-1, with D maybe TRBD1 (5 bases). Germline CDR1 reads LNHNV; CDR2 reads YYDKDF (reference sequence). CDR3 length: 15 amino acids. Between the trimmed V and J ends, which lost 2 bases and 0 bases, there was a span of 10 bases. CDR3 in amino acids: CATSRSRGLNTEAFF. In DNA, the CDR3 is TGTGCCACCAGCAGATCCCGGGGGTTGAACACTGAAGCTTTCTTT.

The rearrangement joins TRBV5-1 to TRBJ2-2; possibly TRBD1 for D (5 bases). Germline V lookup: CDR1 SGHRS, CDR2 YFSETQ. The ends were cut back, 3 bases at V and 4 bases at J, with 13 bases in the middle. The CDR3 spans 15 residues. The CDR3 is CASSSTRVGTGELFF. The CDR3, as DNA: TGCGCCAGCAGCTCCACCAGGGTCGGCACCGGGGAGCTGTTTTTT.

This clone has only one observation. The chain couples TRBV18 to TRBJ1-4; maybe TRBD1 (6 bases). Germline-derived CDR1 and CDR2 are KGHSH and LQKENI. The V gene lost 3 bases and the J gene lost 5 bases, with 13 bases spanning the gap. CDR3 length equals 15 residues. The DNA of the CDR3 is TGTGCCAGCTCACCTTCACAGGGCCCAAATGAAAAACTGTTTTTT. Encoded protein: CASSPSQGPNEKLFF.

A few counts support this clone. V gene TRBV5-5 combines with J gene TRBJ2-2, with 7 nucleotides matching TRBD2. Trimming at V came to 1 base and at J to 2 bases, leaving 2 bases not matched to a gene. The CDR3 length is 15 residues. In germline, CDR1 is SGHKS, CDR2 YYEKEE (reference sequence). The CDR3: CASSLLAANTGELFF. CDR3 sequence (DNA): TGTGCCAGCAGCTTGCTAGCGGCAAACACCGGGGAGCTGTTTTTT.

This sequence joins TRBV28 and TRBJ1-2; possible D gene TRBD1, 6 bases. The germline V and J ends were trimmed by 6 bases and 0 bases, with 14 bases remaining between them. The CDR3 contains 15 residues. Germline V gene lookup returns CDR1 MDHEN and CDR2 SYDVKM. The CDR3 DNA sequence: TGTGCCAGCAGCAAAGACAGGATTTCTAACTATGGCTACACCTTC. Protein product: CASSKDRISNYGYTF.

The V gene is TRBV29-1, the J gene TRBJ2-3, with 11 bases matching TRBD2. Germline V gene data show CDR1 as SQVTM and CDR2 as ANQGSEA. V trimming: 6 bases; J trimming: 5 bases; junction bases outside the gene matches: 10. This CDR3 contains 15 residues. The DNA of the CDR3 is TGCAGCGTATTCCAGGGGGGACTAGCGGTAGATACGCAGTATTTT. Translating it yields CSVFQGGLAVDTQYF.

This clone was found a few times. J is TRBJ2-1 and V is TRBV12-5; D is possibly TRBD1 (5 bases). Per the germline V gene, CDR1 is LGHNT and CDR2 is FRNRAP. This CDR3 contains 15 residues. Trimming took 4 bases from V and 8 from J, leaving 18 bases between them. The CDR3, as DNA: TGTGCTAGTGGTTCATCGACAGCCTTGGTGGATGAGCAGTTCTTC. This codes for CASGSSTALVDEQFF.

The chain joins TRBV7-6 to TRBJ2-1, with 10 bases fitting TRBD1. This CDR3 is 15 amino acids long. V lost 5 bases, J lost 6 bases, and 7 bases stayed unmatched. Germline lookup yields CDR1 SGHVS and CDR2 FNYEAQ. The CDR3 DNA reads as TGTGCCAGCAGCCCTCGACAGGGGGCAAGCAATGAGCAGTTCTTC. Protein sequence: CASSPRQGASNEQFF.

The chain recombines TRBV9 with TRBJ2-1; 8 bases fit TRBD2. Germline trimming cut 3 bases from V and 0 bases from J; bases unmatched to any gene: 5. The CDR3 consists of 16 residues. Germline CDR1 is SGDLS and CDR2 is YYNGEE. CDR3 nucleotides: TGTGCCAGCAGCGCGCGGGGGGCCAGCTCCTACAATGAGCAGTTCTTC. Amino acid sequence: CASSARGASSYNEQFF. The full variable domain, rest sourced from reference TRBV9 and TRBJ2-1, is DSGVTQTPKHLITATGQRVTLRCSPRSGDLSVYWYQQSLDQGLQFLIQYYNGEERAKGNILERFSAQQFPDLHSELNLSSLELGDSALYFCASSARGASSYNEQFFGPGTRLTVL.

This clone was recorded many times. The rearrangement uses TRBV30 and TRBJ1-3, with 7 bases lining up with TRBD1. J lost 4 bases, V lost 3 bases, and 3 bases had no gene match. CDR3 length: 13 amino acids. Germline CDR1 GTSNPN, CDR2 SVGIG (reference sequence). The CDR3 sequence is CAWSQTGGNTIYF. In nucleotides, the CDR3 is TGTGCCTGGAGCCAGACAGGGGGAAACACCATATATTTT.

The chain couples TRBV24-1 to TRBJ2-6; 11 nucleotides line up with TRBD1. The length of the CDR3 is 17 residues. V lost 7 bases to trimming and J lost 1 base; unmatched junction nucleotides: 5. The germline CDR1 and CDR2 sequences are KGHDR and SFDVKD. CDR3 loop: CATRGTGGRSGANVLTF. The DNA for the CDR3 is TGTGCCACCAGGGGGACAGGGGGGAGGTCTGGGGCCAACGTCCTGACTTTC.

The chain is built from TRBV2 and TRBJ2-3, with D maybe TRBD1 (6 bases). Germline V gene data show CDR1 as SNHLY and CDR2 as FYNNEI. There are 14 residues in the CDR3. The V and J ends lost 6 bases and 6 bases respectively, with 16 bases between them. CDR3 amino acids: CASSDGRGGDTQYF. The CDR3 region has the DNA TGTGCCAGCAGCGACGGCAGGGGTGGGGATACGCAGTATTTT.